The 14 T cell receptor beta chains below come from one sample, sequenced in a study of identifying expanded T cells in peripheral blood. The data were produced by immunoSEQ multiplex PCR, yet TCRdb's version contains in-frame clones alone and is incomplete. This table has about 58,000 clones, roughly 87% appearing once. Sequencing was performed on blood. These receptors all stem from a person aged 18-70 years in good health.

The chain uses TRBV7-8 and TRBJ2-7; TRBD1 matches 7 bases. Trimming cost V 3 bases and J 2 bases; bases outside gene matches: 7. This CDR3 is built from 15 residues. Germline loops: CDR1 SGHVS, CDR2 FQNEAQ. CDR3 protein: CASSLGYGQAYEQYF. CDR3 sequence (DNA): TGTGCCAGCAGCTTGGGCTACGGACAGGCCTACGAGCAGTACTTC.

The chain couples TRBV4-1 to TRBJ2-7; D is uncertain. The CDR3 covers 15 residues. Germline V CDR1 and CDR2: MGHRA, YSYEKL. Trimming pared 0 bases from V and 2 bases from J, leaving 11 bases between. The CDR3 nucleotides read TGCGCCAGCAGCCAAGATATTGCAGGCCCCTACGAGCAGTACTTC. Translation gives CASSQDIAGPYEQYF.

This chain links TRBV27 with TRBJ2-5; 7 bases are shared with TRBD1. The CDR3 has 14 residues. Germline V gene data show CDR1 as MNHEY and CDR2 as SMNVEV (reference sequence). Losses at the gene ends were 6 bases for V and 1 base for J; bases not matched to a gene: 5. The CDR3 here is CASSRDRLQETQYF. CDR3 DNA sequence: TGTGCCAGCAGCCGGGACAGACTCCAAGAGACCCAGTACTTC.

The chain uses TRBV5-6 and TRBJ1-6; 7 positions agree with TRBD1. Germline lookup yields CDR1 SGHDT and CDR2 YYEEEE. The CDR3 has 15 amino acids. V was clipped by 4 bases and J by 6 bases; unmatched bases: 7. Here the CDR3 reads CASSRATGLNSPLHF. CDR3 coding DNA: TGTGCCAGCAGCCGCGCGACAGGGCTTAATTCACCCCTCCACTTT.

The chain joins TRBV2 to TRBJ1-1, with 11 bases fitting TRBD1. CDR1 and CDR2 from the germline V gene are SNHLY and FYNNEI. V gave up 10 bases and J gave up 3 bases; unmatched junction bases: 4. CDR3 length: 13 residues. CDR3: CATGQGADTEAFF. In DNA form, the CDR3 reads TGTGCCACCGGACAGGGGGCCGACACTGAAGCTTTCTTT.

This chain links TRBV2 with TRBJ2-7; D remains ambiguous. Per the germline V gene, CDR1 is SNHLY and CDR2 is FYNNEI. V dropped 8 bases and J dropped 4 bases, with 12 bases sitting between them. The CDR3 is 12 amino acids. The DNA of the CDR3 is TGTGCCAGCCACTTGAAGGTATACGAGCAGTACTTC. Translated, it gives CASHLKVYEQYF.

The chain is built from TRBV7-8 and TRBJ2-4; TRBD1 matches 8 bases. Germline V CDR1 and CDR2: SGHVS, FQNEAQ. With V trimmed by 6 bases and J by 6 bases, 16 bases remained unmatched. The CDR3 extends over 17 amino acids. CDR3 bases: TGTGCCAGCAGTAACACAGGGGGGCTAGATAACCCAAACATTCAGTACTTC. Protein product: CASSNTGGLDNPNIQYF. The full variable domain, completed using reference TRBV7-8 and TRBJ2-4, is GAGVSQSPRYKVAKRGQDVALRCDPISGHVSLFWYQQALGQGPEFLTYFQNEAQLDKSGLPSDRFFAERPEGSVSTLKIQRTQQEDSAVYLCASSNTGGLDNPNIQYFGAGTRLSVL.

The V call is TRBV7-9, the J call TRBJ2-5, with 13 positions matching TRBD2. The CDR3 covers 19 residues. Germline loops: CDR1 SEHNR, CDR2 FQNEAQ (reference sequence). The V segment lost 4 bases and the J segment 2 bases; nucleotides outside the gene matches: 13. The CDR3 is CASSSPRLAGGRNQETQYF. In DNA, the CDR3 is TGTGCCAGCAGCTCTCCCCGACTAGCGGGAGGCCGGAATCAAGAGACCCAGTACTTC.

The CDR3 reads CASSPRIGGLDADTQYF. CDR3 coding DNA: TGTGCCAGCTCACCAAGGATAGGAGGGTTGGACGCAGATACGCAGTATTTT. The V call is TRBV18, the J call TRBJ2-3, with D possibly matching TRBD2 (6 bases). V dropped 2 bases and J dropped 4 bases, with 19 bases sitting between them. Germline loops: CDR1 KGHSH, CDR2 LQKENI. This CDR3 comprises 17 residues. Full variable domain (rest looked up from reference TRBV18 and TRBJ2-3): NAGVMQNPRHLVRRRGQEARLRCSPMKGHSHVYWYRQLPEEGLKFMVYLQKENIIDESGMPKERFSAEFPKEGPSILRIQQVVRGDSAAYFCASSPRIGGLDADTQYFGPGTRLTVL.

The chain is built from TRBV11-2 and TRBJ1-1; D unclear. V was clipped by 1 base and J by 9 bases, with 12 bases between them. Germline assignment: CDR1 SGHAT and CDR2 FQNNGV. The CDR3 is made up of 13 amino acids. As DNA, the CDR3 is TGTGCCAGCAGCTTAGTTGGGGATAGGAAAGCTTTCTTT. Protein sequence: CASSLVGDRKAFF.

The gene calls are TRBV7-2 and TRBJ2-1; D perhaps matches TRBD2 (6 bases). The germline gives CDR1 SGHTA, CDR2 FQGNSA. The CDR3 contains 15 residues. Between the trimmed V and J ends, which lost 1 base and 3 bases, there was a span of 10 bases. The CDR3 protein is CASSLEAAGYNEQFF. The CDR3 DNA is TGTGCCAGCAGCTTAGAGGCAGCGGGCTACAATGAGCAGTTCTTC.

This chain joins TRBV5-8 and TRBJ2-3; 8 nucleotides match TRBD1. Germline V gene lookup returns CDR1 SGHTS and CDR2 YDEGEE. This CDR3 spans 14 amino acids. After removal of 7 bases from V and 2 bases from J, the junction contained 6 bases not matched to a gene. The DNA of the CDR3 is TGTGCCAGCGCCTTGACAGGGGACACAGATACGCAGTATTTT. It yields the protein CASALTGDTDTQYF. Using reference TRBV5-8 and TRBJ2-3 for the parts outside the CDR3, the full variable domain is EAGVTQSPTHLIKTRGQQATLRCSPISGHTSVYWYQQALGLGLQFLLWYDEGEERNRGNFPPRFSGRQFPNYSSELNVNALELEDSALYLCASALTGDTDTQYFGPGTRLTVL.

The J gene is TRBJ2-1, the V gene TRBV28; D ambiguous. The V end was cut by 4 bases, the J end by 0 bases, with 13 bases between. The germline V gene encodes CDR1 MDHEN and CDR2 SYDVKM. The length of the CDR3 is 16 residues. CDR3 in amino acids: CASSSSGDSSYNEQFF. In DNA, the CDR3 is TGTGCCAGCAGTTCATCCGGAGACTCCTCCTACAATGAGCAGTTCTTC.

CDR3 nucleotide sequence: TGTGCCAGCAGTTCCCCTGCAGAAAAACTGTTTTTT. It specifies CASSSPAEKLFF. The rearrangement uses TRBV2 and TRBJ1-4; D unresolved. Between the trimmed V and J ends, which lost 5 bases and 8 bases, there was a span of 9 bases. Per the germline V gene, CDR1 is SNHLY and CDR2 is FYNNEI. The CDR3 runs 12 residues.